These T cell receptor beta chains were read from a single sample in a study of shared clonotypes between healthy human individuals. The table came from immunoSEQ multiplex PCR; TCRdb's copy has only in-frame clones and leaves some out. The sample has over a million clones; approximately 96% are singletons. The specimen sequenced was naive CD4+ T cells sorted from blood. These receptors originate from a man under 40 in good health. Both conserved end residues are part of each CDR3. The D gene is left open where the match is weak. The size of a clone is reported for some rows only, either as once, few or many, or as a class for expanded clones.

D gene	clone size	V gene	J gene	CDR3 protein	CDR3 DNA
TRBD1	-	TRBV18	TRBJ1-4	CASSPVRTGVNEKLFF	TGTGCCAGCTCACCCGTGAGGACAGGGGTGAATGAAAAACTGTTTTTT
TRBD2	-	TRBV7-9	TRBJ2-1	CASSPGSLAGDYNEQFF	TGTGCCAGCAGCCCAGGAAGTCTAGCGGGGGATTACAATGAGCAGTTCTTC
-	-	TRBV2	TRBJ2-3	CASSPRVTVADTQYF	TGTGCCAGCAGTCCCCGGGTAACCGTCGCGGATACGCAGTATTTT
TRBD1	-	TRBV28	TRBJ2-2	CASKVGQMNTGELFF	TGTGCCAGCAAAGTGGGACAGATGAACACCGGGGAGCTGTTTTTT
-	-	TRBV4-3	TRBJ1-4	CASSERPPPGEKLFF	TGCGCCAGCAGCGAAAGACCCCCTCCTGGTGAAAAACTGTTTTTT
-	-	TRBV4-2	TRBJ2-1	CASSRVRESYNEQFF	TGTGCCAGCAGTCGCGTCCGGGAGTCTTACAATGAGCAGTTCTTC
-	-	TRBV6-5	TRBJ1-3	CASSRQAGNTIYF	TGTGCCAGCAGTCGACAGGCTGGAAACACCATATATTTT
-	-	TRBV5-1	TRBJ1-2	CASSLDGSGTRYGYTF	TGCGCCAGCAGCTTGGATGGGTCCGGGACACGCTATGGCTACACCTTC
-	-	TRBV10-3	TRBJ1-2	CAISENFGTGGGYTF	TGTGCCATCAGTGAGAACTTCGGAACAGGAGGTGGCTACACCTTC
-	few	TRBV5-1	TRBJ1-1	CASSLDVVVEAFF	TGCGCCAGCAGCTTGGATGTAGTGGTTGAAGCTTTCTTT
-	-	TRBV11-1	TRBJ1-2	CASSLEKTGIYGYTF	TGTGCCAGCAGCTTAGAAAAGACAGGAATCTATGGCTACACCTTC
-	-	TRBV2	TRBJ2-2	CASRHGELFF	TGTGCCAGCAGGCACGGGGAGCTGTTTTTT
TRBD2	-	TRBV6-1	TRBJ2-1	CASSQLAGVGNEQFF	TGTGCCAGCAGCCAACTAGCGGGAGTAGGTAATGAGCAGTTCTTC
-	-	TRBV18	TRBJ2-7	CASSPNLNFEIQYF	TGTGCCAGCTCACCAAATCTTAATTTTGAGATTCAGTACTTC
TRBD1	-	TRBV7-7	TRBJ2-7	CASSVDRGREQYF	TGTGCTAGCAGCGTGGACAGGGGTCGCGAGCAGTACTTC
-	-	TRBV19	TRBJ2-3	CASSIPPTDTQYF	TGTGCCAGTAGTATCCCCCCAACAGATACGCAGTATTTT
TRBD1	-	TRBV30	TRBJ2-7	CAWSVGQGTTFSYEQYF	TGTGCCTGGAGTGTAGGACAGGGGACTACCTTCTCCTACGAGCAGTACTTC
TRBD1	once	TRBV28	TRBJ1-5	CASSWTGSTPKHF	TGTGCCAGCAGTTGGACAGGTTCCACCCCCAAACATTTT
-	once	TRBV9	TRBJ2-2	CASSVGGVSGELFF	TGTGCCAGCAGCGTAGGAGGGGTCTCCGGGGAGCTGTTTTTT
-	-	TRBV6-5	TRBJ2-7	CASRPSPPGNYEQYF	TGTGCCAGCAGGCCTTCGCCACCAGGGAACTACGAGCAGTACTTC
-	-	TRBV5-1	TRBJ1-4	CASSRGGRAGSEKLFF	TGCGCCAGCAGCCGGGGCGGTCGGGCAGGCAGCGAAAAACTGTTTTTT
-	-	TRBV5-5	TRBJ1-1	CASSSDGIGGTEAFF	TGTGCCAGCAGCTCCGACGGAATAGGTGGCACTGAAGCTTTCTTT
TRBD1	-	TRBV5-1	TRBJ2-7	CASRVIQGGQSYEQYF	TGCGCCAGCAGGGTTATACAGGGGGGACAATCCTACGAGCAGTACTTC
-	-	TRBV7-6	TRBJ2-1	CASSVTMGNEQFF	TGTGCCAGCAGCGTAACGATGGGGAATGAGCAGTTCTTC
TRBD2	-	TRBV14	TRBJ2-7	CASSQRIRGLEISYEQYF	TGTGCCAGCAGCCAACGTATTCGGGGACTAGAGATTTCCTACGAGCAGTACTTC
-	-	TRBV7-2	TRBJ2-1	CASSTRLFSYNEQFF	TGTGCCAGCAGCACTAGACTTTTCTCCTACAATGAGCAGTTCTTC
-	-	TRBV5-1	TRBJ2-2	CASSLEGRANTGELFF	TGCGCCAGCAGCTTGGAGGGGCGGGCGAACACCGGGGAGCTGTTTTTT
-	-	TRBV7-9	TRBJ1-1	CASSLWAGEDTEAFF	TGTGCCAGCAGCTTATGGGCAGGGGAGGACACTGAAGCTTTCTTT
TRBD1	-	TRBV10-1	TRBJ2-7	CASSGGQGGEQYF	TGCGCCAGCAGTGGTGGACAGGGGGGAGAGCAGTACTTC
-	-	TRBV18	TRBJ2-2	CASSQGRGRSNTGELFF	TGTGCCAGCTCCCAGGGGCGGGGGAGATCGAACACCGGGGAGCTGTTTTTT
-	few	TRBV2	TRBJ2-3	CASSFGGGTDTQYF	TGTGCCAGCAGTTTCGGAGGGGGAACAGATACGCAGTATTTT